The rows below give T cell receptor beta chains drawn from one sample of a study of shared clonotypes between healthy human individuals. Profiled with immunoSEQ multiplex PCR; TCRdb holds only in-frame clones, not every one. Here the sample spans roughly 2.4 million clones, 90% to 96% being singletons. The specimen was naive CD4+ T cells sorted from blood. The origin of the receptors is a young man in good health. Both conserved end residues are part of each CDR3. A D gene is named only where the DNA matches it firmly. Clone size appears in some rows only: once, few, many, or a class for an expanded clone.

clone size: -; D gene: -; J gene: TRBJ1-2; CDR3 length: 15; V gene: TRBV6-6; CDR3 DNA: TGTGCCAGCAGTTACTGGGGGGCTCGGGACTATGGCTACACCTTC; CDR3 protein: CASSYWGARDYGYTF
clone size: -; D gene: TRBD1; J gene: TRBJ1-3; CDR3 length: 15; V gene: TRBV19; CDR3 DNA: TGTGCCAGTAGTCCCACGACAGGGGGATTCAACACCATATATTTT; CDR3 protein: CASSPTTGGFNTIYF
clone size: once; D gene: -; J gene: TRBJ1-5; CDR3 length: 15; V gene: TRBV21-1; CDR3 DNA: TGTGCCAGCAGCAAATCTCTCCGCTTGGGTCAGCCCCAGCATTTT; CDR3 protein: CASSKSLRLGQPQHF
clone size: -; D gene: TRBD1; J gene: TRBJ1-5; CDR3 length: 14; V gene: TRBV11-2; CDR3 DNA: TGTGCCAGCAGCCCCCGGACAGGAGTCCGGCCCCAGCATTTT; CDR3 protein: CASSPRTGVRPQHF
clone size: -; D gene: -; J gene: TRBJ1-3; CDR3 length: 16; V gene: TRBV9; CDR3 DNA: TGTGCCAGCAGCGCTAGGGGGGACAACTCTGGAAACACCATATATTTT; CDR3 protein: CASSARGDNSGNTIYF
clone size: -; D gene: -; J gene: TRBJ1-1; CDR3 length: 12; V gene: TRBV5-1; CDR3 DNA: TGCGCCAGCAGCTTGGGAGGGGGTGCGGCTTTCTTT; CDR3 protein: CASSLGGGAAFF
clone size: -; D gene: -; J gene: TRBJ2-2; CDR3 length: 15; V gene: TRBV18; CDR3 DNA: TGTGCCAGCTCACCATACGGGGCGAACACCGGGGAGCTGTTTTTT; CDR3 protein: CASSPYGANTGELFF
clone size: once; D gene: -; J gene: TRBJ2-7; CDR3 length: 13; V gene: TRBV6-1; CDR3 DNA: TGTGCCAGCAGGCGGGACAGCTCCTACGAGCAGTACTTC; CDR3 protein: CASRRDSSYEQYF
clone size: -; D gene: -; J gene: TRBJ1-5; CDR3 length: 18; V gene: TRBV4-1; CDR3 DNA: TGCGCCAGCAGCCAAGTTGGACTCTGGGGAATTGGCAATCAGCCCCAGCATTTT; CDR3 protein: CASSQVGLWGIGNQPQHF
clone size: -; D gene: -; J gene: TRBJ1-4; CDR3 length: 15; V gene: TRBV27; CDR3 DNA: TGTGCCAGCAGTGTCGGGACCCGGGGGAATGAAAAACTGTTTTTT; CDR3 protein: CASSVGTRGNEKLFF
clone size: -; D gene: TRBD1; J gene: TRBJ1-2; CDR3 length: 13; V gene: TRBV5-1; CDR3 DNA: TGCGCCAGCAGCTCCGGGACAGGGGATGGCTACACCTTC; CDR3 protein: CASSSGTGDGYTF
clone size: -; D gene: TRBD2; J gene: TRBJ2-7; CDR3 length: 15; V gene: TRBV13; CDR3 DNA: TGTGCCAGCAGCTCCGGTAGCGGGAGGGGCTACGAGCAGTACTTC; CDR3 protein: CASSSGSGRGYEQYF
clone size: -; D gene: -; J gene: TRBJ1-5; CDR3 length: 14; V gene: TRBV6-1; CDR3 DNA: TGTGCCAGCAGGGGGCCAGGGATGGGACAGCCCCAGCATTTT; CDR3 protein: CASRGPGMGQPQHF
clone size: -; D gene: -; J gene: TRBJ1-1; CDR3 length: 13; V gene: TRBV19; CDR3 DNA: TGTGCCAGTAGTACAGAGCAGGGGAGGGGAGCTTTCTTT; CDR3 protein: CASSTEQGRGAFF
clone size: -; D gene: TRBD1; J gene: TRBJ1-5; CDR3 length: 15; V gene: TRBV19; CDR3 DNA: TGTGCCAGTCGGACAGGGAGACAGGGCAATCAGCCCCAGCATTTT; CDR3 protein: CASRTGRQGNQPQHF
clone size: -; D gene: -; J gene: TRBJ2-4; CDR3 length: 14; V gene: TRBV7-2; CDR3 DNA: TGTGCCAGCAGCTTATCGGGATTAGGGCAGAACACGTACTTC; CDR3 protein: CASSLSGLGQNTYF
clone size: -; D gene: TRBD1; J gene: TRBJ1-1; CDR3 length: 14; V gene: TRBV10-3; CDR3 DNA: TGTGCCATCAGATCGGACAGGGAGAACACTGAAGCTTTCTTT; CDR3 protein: CAIRSDRENTEAFF
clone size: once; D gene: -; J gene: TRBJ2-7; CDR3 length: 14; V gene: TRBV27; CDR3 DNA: TGTGCCAGCAGTTCGACAGCCTGGGCACGGGAGCAGTACTTC; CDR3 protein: CASSSTAWAREQYF
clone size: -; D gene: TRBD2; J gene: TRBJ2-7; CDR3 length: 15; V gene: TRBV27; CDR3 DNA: TGTGCCAGCAGTTCCGCCGGGACTATGGGCCTCGAGCAGTACTTC; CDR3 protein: CASSSAGTMGLEQYF
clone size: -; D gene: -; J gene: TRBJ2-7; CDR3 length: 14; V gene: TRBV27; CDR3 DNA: TGTGCCAGCAGTTTAGTAGGGGGGCCCTACGAGCAGTACTTC; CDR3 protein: CASSLVGGPYEQYF
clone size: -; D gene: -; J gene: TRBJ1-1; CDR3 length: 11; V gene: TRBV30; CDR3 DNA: TGTGCCTGGAGTCTAGGGACTGAAGCTTTCTTT; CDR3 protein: CAWSLGTEAFF
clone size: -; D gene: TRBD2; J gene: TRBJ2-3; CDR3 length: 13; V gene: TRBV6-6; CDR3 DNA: TGTGCCAGCAGTAGCGGGAGGGGAGGTACGCAGTATTTT; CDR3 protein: CASSSGRGGTQYF
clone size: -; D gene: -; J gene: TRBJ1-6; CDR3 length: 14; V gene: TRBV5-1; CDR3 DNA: TGCGCCAGCAGCTTGGGACTCAGGGATTCACCCCTCCACTTT; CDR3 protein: CASSLGLRDSPLHF
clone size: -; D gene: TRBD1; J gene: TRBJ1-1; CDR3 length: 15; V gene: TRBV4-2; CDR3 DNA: TGTGCCAGCAGCCAAGATTTGGACAGGGCTACTGAAGCTTTCTTT; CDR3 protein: CASSQDLDRATEAFF
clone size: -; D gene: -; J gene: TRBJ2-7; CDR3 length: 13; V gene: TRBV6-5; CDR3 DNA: TGTGCCAGCAGTTTGGGACATCCCTACGAGCAGTACTTC; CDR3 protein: CASSLGHPYEQYF
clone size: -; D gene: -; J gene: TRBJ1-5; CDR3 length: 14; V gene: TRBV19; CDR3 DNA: TGTGCCAGTAGATTTCGGGCGAACAATCAGCCCCAGCATTTT; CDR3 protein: CASRFRANNQPQHF
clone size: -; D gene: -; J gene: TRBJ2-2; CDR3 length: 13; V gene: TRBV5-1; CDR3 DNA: TGCGCCAGCAGGCGCCCGAACACCGGGGAGCTGTTTTTT; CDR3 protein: CASRRPNTGELFF
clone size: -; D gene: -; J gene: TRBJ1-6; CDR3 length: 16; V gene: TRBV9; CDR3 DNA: TGTGCCAGCAGCCCACGGGAGGGACTCTATAATTCACCCCTCCACTTT; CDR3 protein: CASSPREGLYNSPLHF
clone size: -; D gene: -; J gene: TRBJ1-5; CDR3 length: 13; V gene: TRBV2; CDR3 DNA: TGTGCCAGCAGTGACAGGGGATGGGAGCCCCAGCATTTT; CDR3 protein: CASSDRGWEPQHF
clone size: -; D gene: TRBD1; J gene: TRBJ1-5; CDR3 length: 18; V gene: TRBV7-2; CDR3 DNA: TGTGCCAGCAGCTTAGCTCCCCGACAGGGAACGACCTATCAGCCCCAGCATTTT; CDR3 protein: CASSLAPRQGTTYQPQHF
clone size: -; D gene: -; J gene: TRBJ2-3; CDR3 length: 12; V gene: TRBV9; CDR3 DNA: TGTGCCAGCAGTCAGAGTGGGGATACGCAGTATTTT; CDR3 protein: CASSQSGDTQYF
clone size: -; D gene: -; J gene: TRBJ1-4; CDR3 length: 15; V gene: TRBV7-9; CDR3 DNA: TGTGCCAGCAGCCCCGACGGTGCAACTAATGAAAAACTGTTTTTT; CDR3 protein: CASSPDGATNEKLFF
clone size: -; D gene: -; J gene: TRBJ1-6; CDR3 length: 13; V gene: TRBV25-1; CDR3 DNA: TGTGCCAGCAGTGCCAAGACTAATTCACCCCTCCACTTT; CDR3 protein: CASSAKTNSPLHF
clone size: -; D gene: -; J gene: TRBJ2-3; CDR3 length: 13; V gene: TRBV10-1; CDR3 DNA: TGCGCCAGCAGTGTGGACTTCACAGATACGCAGTATTTT; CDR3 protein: CASSVDFTDTQYF